Listed here are 27 T cell receptor beta chains from one sample, sequenced in a study of PD-L1 blockade in urothelial cancer. Sequenced by immunoSEQ multiplex PCR; TCRdb stores in-frame clones only, minus some. This sample has 30,000 or so clones, with roughly nine tenths found just once. Time point: peripheral blood 6 weeks after treatment start. Sample: PBMCs, taken around atezolizumab (anti-PD-L1) treatment. These receptors came from a man older than 75 with urothelial cancer.

The genes are TRBV18 and TRBJ2-7; 10 bases are a match to TRBD2. The CDR3 is made up of 14 amino acids. The trim removed 5 bases at V and 8 bases at J, leaving 9 bases unmatched. CDR1 and CDR2 from the germline V gene are KGHSH and LQKENI. This CDR3 reads CASSSSGTSDQQYF. As DNA, the CDR3 is TGTGCCAGCTCATCGTCCGGGACTAGCGACCAGCAGTACTTC.

The chain uses TRBV28 and TRBJ1-2, with D possibly matching TRBD1 (6 bases). The germline V and J ends were trimmed by 5 bases and 2 bases, with 12 bases remaining between them. The CDR3 contains 14 residues. The V gene's germline CDR1 is MDHEN and CDR2 SYDVKM. The DNA of the CDR3 is TGTGCCAGCAGTCAACACAGGGTAAACTATGGCTACACCTTC. Its protein is CASSQHRVNYGYTF.

This chain uses TRBV20-1 with TRBJ1-2; D gene uncertain. The CDR3 has 11 residues. From germline, CDR1 is DFQATT and CDR2 SNEGSKA (reference sequence). The V end was cut by 4 bases, the J end by 5 bases, with 8 bases between. The CDR3 sequence is CSATREYGYTF. The CDR3 DNA reads as TGCAGTGCTACCCGGGAGTATGGCTACACCTTC.

The chain has TRBV7-9 and TRBJ1-2; possibly TRBD1 for D (5 bases). V lost 4 bases, J lost 2 bases, and 14 bases lay in between. The CDR3 consists of 15 residues. Germline V gives CDR1 SEHNR, CDR2 FQNEAQ (reference sequence). CDR3 sequence reads: CASSYSQGRNYGYTF. The CDR3 DNA sequence: TGTGCCAGCAGCTACTCGCAGGGAAGGAACTATGGCTACACCTTC.

The chain links TRBV5-6 to TRBJ1-2, with 8 positions matching TRBD1. After removal of 4 bases from V and 4 bases from J, the junction contained 3 bases not matched to a gene. The CDR3 totals 13 residues. Per the germline V gene, CDR1 is SGHDT and CDR2 is YYEEEE. The CDR3 nucleotides are TGTGCCAGCAGCCTGGGGACAGGCTATGGCTACACCTTC. Translated: CASSLGTGYGYTF.

This chain uses TRBV18 with TRBJ1-1; 11 nucleotides line up with TRBD1. This CDR3 comprises 15 residues. CDR1 is KGHSH, CDR2 LQKENI, per germline. With V trimmed by 5 bases and J by 4 bases, 6 bases remained unmatched. The CDR3 bases are TGTGCCAGCTCATCCGCCGGGACAGGGGGCACTGAAGCTTTCTTT. Its translation: CASSSAGTGGTEAFF.

This rearrangement joins TRBV7-9 to TRBJ1-1; 7 positions match TRBD1. The CDR3 length is 14 residues. J was trimmed by 1 base and V by 5 bases; bases with no gene match: 4. Germline V gives CDR1 SEHNR, CDR2 FQNEAQ (reference sequence). CDR3 nucleotide sequence: TGTGCCAGCAGCCCAGGGGACAGGAACACTGAAGCTTTCTTT. As protein: CASSPGDRNTEAFF.

V usage is TRBV28 and J usage is TRBJ1-5, with no clear D. This CDR3 comprises 12 residues. V dropped 4 bases and J dropped 4 bases, with 5 bases sitting between them. Per the germline V gene, CDR1 is MDHEN and CDR2 is SYDVKM. The CDR3 DNA sequence: TGTGCCAGCAGTTCGTTGAATCAGCCCCAGCATTTT. Its protein product is CASSSLNQPQHF.

This clone is a singleton in its sample. The V call is TRBV5-6, the J call TRBJ2-5, with D perhaps matching TRBD1 (7 bases). The J call could be wrong; TRBJ2-7 is a better fit for the DNA end. The CDR3 extends over 14 amino acids. Germline CDR1 and CDR2: SGHDT and YYEEEE. The CDR3 DNA is TGTGCCAGCAGGATCCGCGGAGGGGGCAACGAGCAGTACTTC. The encoded protein is CASRIRGGGNEQYF.

The chain recombines TRBV30 with TRBJ1-1, with D uncertain. The V and J ends lost 5 bases and 1 base respectively, with 11 bases between them. This CDR3 contains 13 residues. CDR1 is GTSNPN, CDR2 SVGIG, per germline (reference sequence). The chain's CDR3 is CAWGRDANTEAFF. The CDR3 DNA follows: TGTGCCTGGGGACGGGATGCGAACACTGAAGCTTTCTTT. The full variable domain, rest sourced from reference TRBV30 and TRBJ1-1, is SQTIHQWPATLVQPVGSPLSLECTVEGTSNPNLYWYRQAAGRGLQLLFYSVGIGQISSEVPQNLSASRPQDRQFILSSKKLLLSDSGFYLCAWGRDANTEAFFGQGTRLTVV.

About this clone: Different DNA sequences within this sample yield the same CDR3. The rearrangement joins TRBV6-5 to TRBJ2-7; the match to TRBD1 covers 11 bases. With 2 bases clipped from V and 2 bases from J, the junction kept 2 bases outside the gene matches. This CDR3 contains 15 residues. CDR1 and CDR2 (germline): MNHEY, SVGAGI. The CDR3 region has the DNA TGTGCCAGCAGTTACCGGGACAGGGGGACCTACGAGCAGTACTTC. Its protein is CASSYRDRGTYEQYF.

This chain's CDR3 is CASRTLDTEAFF. The CDR3 region has the DNA TGTGCCAGCAGGACCCTAGACACTGAAGCTTTCTTT. The chain couples TRBV6-1 to TRBJ1-1, with D unresolved. The CDR3 has 12 residues. The V gene's germline CDR1 is MNHNS and CDR2 SASEGT. Trimming cost V 6 bases and J 3 bases, with 8 bases left between them.

For the CDR3, the DNA is TGCGCCAGCAGCCTGACTGCGATCCCGCGGAATGAGCAGTTCTTC. Amino acids: CASSLTAIPRNEQFF. The V call is TRBV5-1, the J call TRBJ2-1; D is unclear. V was trimmed by 4 bases and J by 7 bases, leaving 18 bases between them. The CDR3 covers 15 residues. Germline assignment: CDR1 SGHRS and CDR2 YFSETQ. Full variable domain (remainder filled in from reference TRBV5-1 and TRBJ2-1): KAGVTQTPRYLIKTRGQQVTLSCSPISGHRSVSWYQQTPGQGLQFLFEYFSETQRNKGNFPGRFSGRQFSNSRSEMNVSTLELGDSALYLCASSLTAIPRNEQFFGPGTRLTVL.

The gene calls are TRBV19 and TRBJ2-2; tentatively, D is TRBD1 (5 bases). This CDR3 is 16 amino acids long. Germline V gene data show CDR1 as LNHDA and CDR2 as SQIVND (reference sequence). Trimming pared 10 bases from V and 1 base from J, leaving 19 bases between. In nucleotides, the CDR3 is TGTGCCACCCCTCGTGGCAGGGTGGGGAACACCGGGGAGCTGTTTTTT. Its translation: CATPRGRVGNTGELFF.

The rearrangement uses TRBV6-1 and TRBJ1-1; D may be TRBD1 (5 bases). Germline CDR1 and CDR2: MNHNS and SASEGT. This CDR3 region has 13 residues. The V gene lost 11 bases and the J gene lost 0 bases, with 13 bases spanning the gap. In nucleotides, the CDR3 is TGTGCCGGGGGGGATCTAATGAACACTGAAGCTTTCTTT. Residues: CAGGDLMNTEAFF.

The V and J genes are TRBV18 and TRBJ1-5, with 9 bases matching TRBD1. This CDR3 is 16 amino acids long. Trimming removed 0 bases from V and 5 bases from J; junction bases left unmatched: 5. Looked up from germline, CDR1 is KGHSH and CDR2 is LQKENI. The CDR3 loop reads CASSPPGQGLDQPQHF. The DNA for the CDR3 is TGTGCCAGCTCACCACCTGGACAGGGGTTGGATCAGCCCCAGCATTTT.

This chain joins TRBV13 and TRBJ2-7; 9 bases are a match to TRBD1. Germline-derived CDR1 and CDR2 are PRHDT and FYEKMQ (reference sequence). The CDR3 loop spans 13 amino acids. V shed 3 bases and J 6 bases; nucleotides not matched to a gene: 3. The CDR3 here is CASSLGQGSEQYF. In DNA form, the CDR3 reads TGTGCCAGCAGCTTGGGACAGGGAAGCGAGCAGTACTTC.

The chain is built from TRBV29-1 and TRBJ2-7; D possibly corresponds to TRBD2 (5 bases). V was trimmed by 4 bases and J by 7 bases, leaving 11 bases between them. The CDR3 sequence is 11 residues long. CDR1 and CDR2 from the germline V gene are SQVTM and ANQGSEA. The CDR3 is CSVVEGLEQYF. CDR3 in DNA: TGCAGCGTTGTCGAGGGCCTGGAGCAGTACTTC.

V gene TRBV28 combines with J gene TRBJ1-2; D ambiguous. V was shortened by 5 bases and J by 9 bases, with 13 bases between the two germline ends. The length of the CDR3 is 12 residues. In germline, CDR1 is MDHEN, CDR2 SYDVKM. CDR3 in DNA: TGTGCCAGCAGTACCTTGTCAGTGCGCTACACCTTC. Amino acids: CASSTLSVRYTF.

V is TRBV4-2 and J is TRBJ1-5, with D possibly being TRBD1 (5 bases). The CDR3 consists of 16 residues. The V end lost 1 base, the J end lost 1 base, and 11 bases lay between the germline ends. Germline loops: CDR1 LGHNA, CDR2 YNFKEQ. The CDR3 nucleotides are TGTGCCAGCAGCCAAGGGTATTCAGGGAGCAATCAGCCCCAGCATTTT. It codes for CASSQGYSGSNQPQHF.

This chain joins TRBV10-3 and TRBJ1-3; no clear D gene. The germline CDR1 and CDR2 sequences are ENHRY and SYGVKD. Trimming took off 3 bases at V and 0 bases at J, with 6 bases between the two ends. The CDR3 contains 14 residues. CDR3: CAISDGSSGNTIYF. The DNA for the CDR3 is TGTGCCATCAGTGACGGGAGCTCTGGAAACACCATATATTTT.

This clone has a single count. The CDR3 nucleotides are TGTGCCAGTAGTGAGACCGGGACTAGTTTTGACGAGCAGTACTTC. Its protein is CASSETGTSFDEQYF. The V and J genes are TRBV19 and TRBJ2-7, with 8 bases identical to TRBD2. The germline V gene has CDR1 LNHDA and CDR2 SQIVND (reference sequence). This CDR3 has 15 amino acids. With V trimmed by 5 bases and J by 5 bases, 11 bases remained unmatched. Complete variable domain (other parts from reference TRBV19 and TRBJ2-7): DGGITQSPKYLFRKEGQNVTLSCEQNLNHDAMYWYRQDPGQGLRLIYYSQIVNDFQKGDIAEGYSVSREKKESFPLTVTSAQKNPTAFYLCASSETGTSFDEQYFGPGTRLTVT.

The genes are TRBV27 and TRBJ2-6; D remains unclear. CDR1 and CDR2 (germline): MNHEY, SMNVEV (reference sequence). The CDR3 has 16 residues. V was trimmed by 5 bases and J by 2 bases, leaving 13 bases between them. CDR3 nucleotide sequence: TGTGCCAGCAGTGAATATAAGAGGCCTGGGGCCAACGTCCTGACTTTC. It codes for CASSEYKRPGANVLTF.

The chain recombines TRBV11-3 with TRBJ2-5; 10 bases align to TRBD1. Germline CDR1 is SGHNT and CDR2 is YENEEA. After removal of 4 bases from V and 5 bases from J, the junction contained 10 bases not matched to a gene. This CDR3 is 16 amino acids long. CDR3 loop: CASSSRGQGFAETQYF. CDR3 nucleotides: TGTGCCAGCAGCTCCCGGGGACAGGGGTTCGCGGAGACCCAGTACTTC.

V is TRBV29-1 and J is TRBJ2-7; 7 nucleotides align to TRBD2. Trimming took 4 bases from V and 0 from J; bases not matched to a gene: 9. The CDR3 is 15 residues long. CDR1 is SQVTM and CDR2 is ANQGSEA in the germline V gene. CDR3 protein: CSVGKSGNFSYEQYF. CDR3 in DNA: TGCAGCGTTGGAAAAAGCGGGAACTTCTCCTACGAGCAGTACTTC.

CDR3 sequence: CASSLAGTGLAKNIQYF. CDR3 in DNA: TGTGCCAGCAGCTTAGCGGGGACAGGACTAGCCAAAAACATTCAGTACTTC. The J gene is TRBJ2-4, the V gene TRBV7-2, with TRBD1 matching over 8 bases. CDR3 length: 17 residues. The germline V gene has CDR1 SGHTA and CDR2 FQGNSA. V was pared by 0 bases and J by 0 bases, with 4 bases of the junction left unmatched. The full variable domain, in which reference TRBV7-2 and TRBJ2-4 provide the parts outside the CDR3, is GAGVSQSPSNKVTEKGKDVELRCDPISGHTALYWYRQSLGQGLEFLIYFQGNSAPDKSGLPSDRFSAERTGGSVSTLTIQRTQQEDSAVYLCASSLAGTGLAKNIQYFGAGTRLSVL.

This chain joins TRBV2 and TRBJ2-7; weak D call: TRBD1 (6 bases). The CDR3 has 13 residues. The V gene's germline CDR1 is SNHLY and CDR2 FYNNEI. With 8 bases removed from V and 6 bases from J, the gap between germline ends came to 17 bases. Here the CDR3 DNA reads TGTGCCAGCTCCGGCAGGGGTTGGGGCGAGCAGTACTTC. It encodes CASSGRGWGEQYF.